This TCR beta chain was found in a study of Graves' ophthalmopathy and Graves' hyperthyroidism. RNA transcripts provided the template for amplifying TCR beta CDR3 regions. Second-round multiplex PCR came after first-round RT-PCR with HTBI primers. TCRdb called the multiplex PCR reads again in MiXCR, with one record for every CDR3 protein. The sample includes around 1.1 million distinct CDR3 sequences, about two fifths of them seen just once. Germline CDR1 is MGHDK and CDR2 is SYGVNS. V was clipped by 6 bases and J by 5 bases; unmatched bases: 4. There are 14 residues in the CDR3. The source of this sequence is an adult man with Graves' hyperthyroidism. The sample was peripheral blood or thyroid tissue (not recorded which). The chain links TRBV25-1 to TRBJ1-6; 7 nucleotides align to TRBD1. The CDR3 nucleotides read TGTGCCAGCAGCGGACAGGCCGATAATTCACCCCTCCACTTT. Translating it yields CASSGQADNSPLHF.